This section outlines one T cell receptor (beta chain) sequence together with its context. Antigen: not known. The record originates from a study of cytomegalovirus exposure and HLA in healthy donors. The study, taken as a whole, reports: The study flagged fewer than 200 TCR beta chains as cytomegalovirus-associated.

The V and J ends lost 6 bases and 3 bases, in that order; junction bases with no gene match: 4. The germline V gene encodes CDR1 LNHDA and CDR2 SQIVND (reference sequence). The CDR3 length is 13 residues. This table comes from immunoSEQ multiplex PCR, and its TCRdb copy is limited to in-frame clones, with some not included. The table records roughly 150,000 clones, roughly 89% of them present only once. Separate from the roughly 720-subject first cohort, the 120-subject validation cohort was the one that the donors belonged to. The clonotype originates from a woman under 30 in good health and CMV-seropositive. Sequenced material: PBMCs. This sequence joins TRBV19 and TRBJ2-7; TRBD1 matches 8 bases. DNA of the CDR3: TGTGCCAGTAGCCGACAGGGGAGCTACGAGCAGTACTTC. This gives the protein CASSRQGSYEQYF.